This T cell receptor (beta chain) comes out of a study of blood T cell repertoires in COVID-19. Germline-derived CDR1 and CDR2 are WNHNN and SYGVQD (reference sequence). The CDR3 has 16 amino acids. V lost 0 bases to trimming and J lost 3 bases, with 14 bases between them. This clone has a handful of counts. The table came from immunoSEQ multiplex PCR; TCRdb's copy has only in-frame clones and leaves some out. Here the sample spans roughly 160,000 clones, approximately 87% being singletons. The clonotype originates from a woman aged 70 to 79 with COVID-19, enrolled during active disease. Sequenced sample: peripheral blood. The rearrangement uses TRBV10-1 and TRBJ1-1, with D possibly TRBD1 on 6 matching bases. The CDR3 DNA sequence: TGCGCCAGCAGTGAGTCGACTCCAGGGGTAGACACTGAAGCTTTCTTT. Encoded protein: CASSESTPGVDTEAFF.